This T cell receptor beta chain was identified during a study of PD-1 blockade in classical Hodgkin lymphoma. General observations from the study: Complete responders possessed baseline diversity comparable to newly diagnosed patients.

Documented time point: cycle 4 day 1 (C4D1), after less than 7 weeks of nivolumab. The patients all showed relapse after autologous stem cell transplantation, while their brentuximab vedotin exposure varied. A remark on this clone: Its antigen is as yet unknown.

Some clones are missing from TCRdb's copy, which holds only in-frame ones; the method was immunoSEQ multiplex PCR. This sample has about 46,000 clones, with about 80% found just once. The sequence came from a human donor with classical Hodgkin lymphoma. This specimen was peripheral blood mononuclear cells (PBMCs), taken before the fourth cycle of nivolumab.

CDR3 residues: CASSLFEGAEAFF. DNA of the CDR3: TGTGCCAGCAGTTTGTTCGAAGGAGCTGAAGCTTTCTTT. The chain employs TRBV28 and TRBJ1-1; D ambiguous. Germline V gene lookup returns CDR1 MDHEN and CDR2 SYDVKM. V shed 3 bases and J shed 6 bases, with 11 bases lying between them. This CDR3 spans 13 amino acids.